The 5 T cell receptor beta chains listed next were all sequenced from one sample in a study of blood T cell repertoires in COVID-19. Produced via immunoSEQ multiplex PCR; TCRdb's table is partial and in-frame only. Of about 190,000 clones in the sample, more than 70% were seen once. The sequenced sample consisted of peripheral blood. The receptors stem from a man younger than 30 with active or convalescent COVID-19.

The chain uses TRBV7-2 and TRBJ2-4; TRBD2 is a possible D gene (5 bases). The germline gives CDR1 SGHTA, CDR2 FQGNSA. The ends were cut back, 3 bases at V and 1 base at J, with 7 bases in the middle. The CDR3 loop spans 14 amino acids. In DNA form, the CDR3 reads TGTGCCAGCAGCTTCGGCGGGGCCAAAAACATTCAGTACTTC. Protein product: CASSFGGAKNIQYF.

V usage is TRBV21-1 and J usage is TRBJ2-7; the D segment call TRBD2 is taken from the table without a DNA check. TRBV21-1 represents a pseudogene. The length of the CDR3 is 14 residues. CDR3 sequence: CAVLPLRASYEQYF. CDR3 DNA sequence: TGTGCCGTCCTCCCTCTGCGGGCCTCCTACGAGCAGTACTTC.

The V gene is TRBV29-1, the J gene TRBJ1-4, with D unresolved. CDR1 and CDR2 (germline): SQVTM, ANQGSEA. CDR3 length equals 15 residues. With 6 bases removed from V and 0 bases from J, the gap between germline ends came to 14 bases. CDR3 coding DNA: TGCAGCGTCGCGGAGCAAATTGCAACTAATGAAAAACTGTTTTTT. This codes for CSVAEQIATNEKLFF.

The genes are TRBV10-3 and TRBJ2-3; 8 bases map to TRBD1. Germline loops: CDR1 ENHRY, CDR2 SYGVKD. The CDR3 spans 16 residues. V gave up 6 bases and J gave up 0 bases; unmatched junction bases: 8. The CDR3 region has the DNA TGTGCCATCAGCTCCGGGACAGGACCTAGCACAGATACGCAGTATTTT. This sequence encodes CAISSGTGPSTDTQYF.

This chain uses TRBV6-5 with TRBJ2-7; a possible D gene is TRBD1 (6 bases). The germline V and J ends were trimmed by 5 bases and 5 bases, with 16 bases remaining between them. This CDR3 is built from 14 residues. Looked up from germline, CDR1 is MNHEY and CDR2 is SVGAGI. CDR3 sequence reads: CASSRRPDSHEQYF. DNA for the CDR3: TGTGCCAGCAGTCGACGGCCGGACAGTCACGAGCAGTACTTC.